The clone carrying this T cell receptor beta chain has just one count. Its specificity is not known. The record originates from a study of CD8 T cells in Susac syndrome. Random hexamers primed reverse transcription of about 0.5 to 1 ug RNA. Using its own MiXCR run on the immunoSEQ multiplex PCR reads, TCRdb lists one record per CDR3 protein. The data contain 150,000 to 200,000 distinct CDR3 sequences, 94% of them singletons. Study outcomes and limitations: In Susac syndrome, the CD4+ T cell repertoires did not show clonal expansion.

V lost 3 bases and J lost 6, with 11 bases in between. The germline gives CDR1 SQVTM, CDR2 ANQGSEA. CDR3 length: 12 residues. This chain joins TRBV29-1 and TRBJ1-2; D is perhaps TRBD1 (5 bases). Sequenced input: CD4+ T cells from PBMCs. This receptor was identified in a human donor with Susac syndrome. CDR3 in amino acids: CSVDREGHGYTF. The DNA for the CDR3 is TGCAGCGTTGATCGGGAGGGGCATGGCTACACCTTC.